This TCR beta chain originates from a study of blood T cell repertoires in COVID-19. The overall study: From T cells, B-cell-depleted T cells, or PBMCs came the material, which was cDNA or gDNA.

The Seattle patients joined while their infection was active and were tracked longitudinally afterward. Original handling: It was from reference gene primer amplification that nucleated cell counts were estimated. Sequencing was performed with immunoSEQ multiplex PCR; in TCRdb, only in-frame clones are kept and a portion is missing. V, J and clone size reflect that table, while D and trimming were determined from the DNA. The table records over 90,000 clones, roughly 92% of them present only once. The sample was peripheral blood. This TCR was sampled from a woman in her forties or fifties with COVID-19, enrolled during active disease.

CDR3: CASSHFPTGEGGINEQFF. The CDR3 nucleotides read TGCGCCAGCAGCCATTTCCCAACAGGGGAAGGGGGCATCAATGAGCAGTTCTTC. The chain is built from TRBV4-1 and TRBJ2-1, with 7 bases identical to TRBD1. Germline loops: CDR1 MGHRA, CDR2 YSYEKL. Trimming cost V 3 bases and J 6 bases; bases outside gene matches: 17. The CDR3 runs 18 residues.